This TCR beta chain was recorded in a study of CD8+CD57+ T cells in acquired aplastic anemia. As for the study in general: The average for DNA from sorted CD4+ and CD8+ cells was 3 to 3.5 ug. Study findings and constraints: Patients and healthy controls showed no significant CD8+ Simpson's diversity difference.

TCR beta VDJ and CDR3 were profiled, and genomic DNA was the template. TCRdb re-derived calls from the reads in MiXCR, one entry per CDR3 protein. The sample gives a few hundred thousand distinct CDR3 sequences, roughly 45% of which show up once; about 20% is in the top ten. All sequencing subjects had displayed CD8+CD57+ cell expansion on flow cytometry. This clonotype has at least ten counts. Its specificity is unknown. CDR3 length: 14 residues. V was trimmed by 6 bases and J by 6 bases, leaving 14 bases between them. Germline assignment: CDR1 SNHLY and CDR2 FYNNEI. The chain joins TRBV2 to TRBJ2-2; a weak D match, TRBD1 (6 bases). Source material: sorted CD4+, CD8+, or CD8+CD57+ T cells (not recorded which) from PBMCs. This TCR was recovered from a human donor with aplastic anemia. The CDR3 nucleotides read TGTGCCAGCAGAACCGGGACAACCTCCGGGGAGCTGTTTTTT. Residues: CASRTGTTSGELFF.